This TCR beta chain derives from a study of blood T cell repertoires in COVID-19. Study information: Sites in the United States, Italy and Spain provided acute and convalescent COVID-19 samples.

Original processing notes: Amplification with reference gene primers provided the estimates of nucleated cell counts. TCRdb's table, derived via immunoSEQ multiplex PCR, lists solely in-frame clones and lacks some. For V, J and clone size, that table is used; D and trimming come from the DNA. The table shows over 100,000 clones, with 70% to 85% occurring only once. Trimming at V came to 6 bases and at J to 6 bases, leaving 8 bases not matched to a gene. There are 14 residues in the CDR3. Germline assignment: CDR1 SGHTA and CDR2 FQGNSA. The sequenced sample consisted of peripheral blood. This chain connects TRBV7-2 to TRBJ1-2, with 9 positions matching TRBD1. This TCR was sampled from a woman in her seventies with acute or convalescent COVID-19. Here the CDR3 DNA reads TGTGCCAGCAGTCCCGGGACAGGGATCAATGGCTACACCTTC. Translation: CASSPGTGINGYTF.